The clone carrying this TCR beta chain has only one observation. This sample is drawn from a study of blood T cell repertoires in COVID-19. As for the study in general: The United States, Italy and Spain supplied acute and convalescent COVID-19 samples. The cDNA or gDNA used as material had been derived from T cells, B-cell-depleted T cells, or PBMCs.

Authors' data handling: Quantification of nucleated cells was approximated via reference gene primer amplification. Profiling relied on immunoSEQ multiplex PCR, and the TCRdb table lists in-frame clones only, not all of them. That table supplies the V and J calls and clone size; D and trimming were determined from the DNA. The sample gives tens of thousands of clones, around three quarters of which show up once; around 5.2% is in the top ten. Germline V CDR1 and CDR2: SGHNT, YENEEA. Trimming took 3 bases from V and 3 from J, leaving 5 bases between them. The CDR3 totals 12 residues. The rearrangement uses TRBV11-3 and TRBJ1-1; no definite D call. The receptor was isolated from a woman in her 70s with acute or convalescent COVID-19. The specimen was peripheral blood. The CDR3 spells CASSFGDTEAFF. DNA of the CDR3: TGTGCCAGCAGCTTTGGAGACACTGAAGCTTTCTTT.